Each of the 12 T cell receptor beta chains below was sequenced from the same sample in a study of T cells in Graves' hyperthyroidism and ophthalmopathy. The CDR3 regions of TCR beta were amplified from RNA transcripts. The HTBI set primed first-round TCR CDR3 RT-PCR. Via MiXCR, TCRdb re-called the multiplex PCR reads, giving one row per CDR3 protein. Of roughly 530,000 distinct CDR3 sequences in the sample, roughly 18% are singletons; the top ten hold 17%. Sequencing was done on a sample of blood. The receptors derive from a young woman with Graves' ophthalmopathy.

CDR3 DNA: TGCGCCAGCAGTGGTATATTACCGGTCTATGGCTACACCTTC. Residues: CASSGILPVYGYTF. The genes are TRBV10-2 and TRBJ1-2; D gene uncertain. CDR1 and CDR2 (germline): WSHSY, SAAADI. The CDR3 loop spans 14 amino acids. V gave up 4 bases and J gave up 4 bases, with 13 bases separating them.

The J gene is TRBJ1-5, the V gene TRBV6-5, with 7 bases fitting TRBD1. After removal of 2 bases from V and 4 bases from J, the junction contained 5 bases not matched to a gene. Germline V gene sequence: CDR1 MNHEY, CDR2 SVGAGI. The CDR3 is made up of 15 amino acids. The CDR3 loop is CASSYATGVNQPQHF. The DNA for the CDR3 is TGTGCCAGCAGTTACGCCACAGGGGTAAATCAGCCCCAGCATTTT.

This clonotype appeared many times. The DNA of the CDR3 is TGTGCCAGCAGCTTCCAAGCGGGACTGCAAGAGACCCAGTACTTC. Translated: CASSFQAGLQETQYF. The rearrangement joins TRBV11-2 to TRBJ2-5; TRBD2 matches at 7 bases. After removal of 3 bases from V and 2 bases from J, the junction contained 6 bases not matched to a gene. This CDR3 region has 15 residues. Looked up from germline, CDR1 is SGHAT and CDR2 is FQNNGV.

This clonotype was seen only a few times. The chain carries TRBV19 and TRBJ1-5; unclear D gene. This CDR3 contains 15 residues. Trimming took off 1 base at V and 3 bases at J, with 10 bases between the two ends. Germline-derived CDR1 and CDR2 are LNHDA and SQIVND (reference sequence). The CDR3 bases are TGTGCCAGTAGTATAGCGCACGAGCTCAATCAGCCCCAGCATTTT. It is translated as CASSIAHELNQPQHF.

This clonotype was seen a few times. The rearrangement links TRBV6-2 or TRBV6-3 to TRBJ2-3; perhaps TRBD2 as D (6 bases). V was trimmed by 5 bases and J by 5 bases, leaving 20 bases between them. The CDR3 is 16 residues long. The germline V gene encodes CDR1 MNHEY and CDR2 SVGEGT. The CDR3 loop is CASSIPGEPGGDTQYF. In nucleotides, the CDR3 is TGTGCCAGCAGTATCCCGGGGGAGCCTGGGGGAGATACGCAGTATTTT.

This chain uses TRBV27 with TRBJ1-1; possibly TRBD1 for D (5 bases). The germline V gene encodes CDR1 MNHEY and CDR2 SMNVEV (reference sequence). This CDR3 is 15 amino acids long. Trimming left V 1 base short and J 1 base short, with 10 bases between. The CDR3, as DNA: TGTGCCAGCAGTTTATGGCAGGGAGGGAACACTGAAGCTTTCTTT. As protein: CASSLWQGGNTEAFF.

This clonotype was seen at least ten times. The chain has TRBV7-2 and TRBJ2-7, with TRBD1 identical over 9 bases. Trimming removed 5 bases from V and 1 base from J; junction bases left unmatched: 3. The CDR3 runs to 14 residues. CDR1 and CDR2 from the germline V gene are SGHTA and FQGNSA. The CDR3 DNA reads as TGTGCCAGCAGCCCGGACAGGGGATCCTACGAGCAGTACTTC. It specifies CASSPDRGSYEQYF.

This clonotype was found a few times. This chain connects TRBV5-1 to TRBJ2-1, with D unresolved. The germline CDR1 and CDR2 sequences are SGHRS and YFSETQ. The CDR3 runs 15 residues. The V and J ends lost 4 bases and 4 bases respectively, with 15 bases between them. DNA for the CDR3: TGCGCCAGCAGCCAAGGGATCCTAGATTACAATGAGCAGTTCTTC. Translation: CASSQGILDYNEQFF.

This clonotype showed up just a few times. The rearrangement links TRBV20-1 to TRBJ2-7; tentatively, D is TRBD1 or TRBD2 (5 bases each). This CDR3 has 13 residues. V lost 3 bases and J lost 0, with 9 bases in between. In germline, CDR1 is DFQATT, CDR2 SNEGSKA (reference sequence). CDR3 in DNA: TGCAGTGCTAGGGGGGACGTCTCCTACGAGCAGTACTTC. Its translation is CSARGDVSYEQYF.

The chain is built from TRBV30 and TRBJ1-2; 10 nucleotides line up with TRBD1. This CDR3 spans 13 amino acids. V lost 2 bases and J lost 6; bases outside the gene matches: 3. Looked up from germline, CDR1 is GTSNPN and CDR2 is SVGIG (reference sequence). CDR3 residues: CAWSPTGGDGYTF. The CDR3 region has the DNA TGTGCCTGGAGTCCGACAGGGGGCGATGGCTACACCTTC.

This clonotype has a single count. One end of the junction varies from germline; a read error may be responsible. The rearrangement joins TRBV12-3 or TRBV12-4 to TRBJ2-7; D unresolved. This CDR3 spans 12 amino acids. The CDR3 DNA sequence: TGTGCCAGCAGTTTACGCAGCTACGAGCAGTGCTTC. Its translation: CASSLRSYEQCF.

CDR3 sequence: CAWSTRRGEKLFF. Written as DNA, the CDR3 is TGTGCCTGGAGTACCCGGCGCGGAGAAAAACTGTTTTTT. This sequence joins TRBV30 and TRBJ1-4; no definite D call. There are 13 residues in the CDR3. Deletions cut 2 bases from V and 8 bases from J, with 12 bases between. Germline V CDR1 and CDR2: GTSNPN, SVGIG (reference sequence).